What follows are 13 T cell receptor beta chains derived from one specimen sequenced in a study of shared clonotypes between healthy human individuals. Generated by immunoSEQ multiplex PCR, the TCRdb table keeps only in-frame clones and is missing some. The sample consists of 2 million to 2.5 million clones, approximately 95% of them appearing once. Sequenced: naive CD4+ T cells sorted from blood. The subset denotes: CD45RA+ positively selected. Source of these receptors: a man younger than 35 in good health.

Notes on this clone: The same CDR3 arises from other DNA sequences in this sample as well. The chain couples TRBV5-1 to TRBJ2-6; no firm D call. This CDR3 contains 14 residues. Germline V gene sequence: CDR1 SGHRS, CDR2 YFSETQ. The V end was cut by 0 bases, the J end by 3 bases, with 4 bases between. CDR3 sequence reads: CASSLGGGANVLTF. The CDR3 DNA is TGCGCCAGCAGCTTGGGAGGTGGGGCCAACGTCCTGACTTTC.

The rearrangement uses TRBV4-1 and TRBJ2-1; D may correspond to TRBD1 or TRBD2 (6 bases each). CDR1 and CDR2 (germline): MGHRA, YSYEKL. Trimming removed 3 bases at V and 8 bases at J, with 17 bases between. This CDR3 is built from 15 residues. DNA for the CDR3: TGCGCCAGCAGCCATGGGACACTCGGAGGGCATGAGCAGTTCTTC. This translates into CASSHGTLGGHEQFF.

Concerning this clone: Different DNA sequences within this sample yield the same CDR3. J is TRBJ1-1 and V is TRBV27; no clear D. Trimming removed 0 bases from V and 2 bases from J, with 4 bases in between. The germline gives CDR1 MNHEY, CDR2 SMNVEV (reference sequence). The CDR3 covers 13 residues. The CDR3 spells CASSLSRNTEAFF. CDR3 DNA: TGTGCCAGCAGTTTATCCAGAAACACTGAAGCTTTCTTT.

The sample holds one count of this clone. V gene TRBV14 combines with J gene TRBJ1-4; the D is unclear. V dropped 4 bases and J dropped 4 bases, with 13 bases sitting between them. Per the germline V gene, CDR1 is SGHDN and CDR2 is FVKESK. This CDR3 is 15 amino acids long. DNA for the CDR3: TGTGCCAGCAGCCCCCGCGGTAGCCTTAATGAAAAACTGTTTTTT. It yields the protein CASSPRGSLNEKLFF. The whole variable domain, remainder taken from reference TRBV14 and TRBJ1-4, is EAGVTQFPSHSVIEKGQTVTLRCDPISGHDNLYWYRRVMGKEIKFLLHFVKESKQDESGMPNNRFLAERTGGTYSTLKVQPAELEDSGVYFCASSPRGSLNEKLFFGSGTQLSVL.

This clone was seen just once. V usage is TRBV5-1 and J usage is TRBJ1-1; D might be TRBD1 (6 bases). Germline V gives CDR1 SGHRS, CDR2 YFSETQ. CDR3 length: 15 amino acids. V lost 4 bases and J lost 0, with 13 bases in between. CDR3 bases: TGCGCCAGCAGCGATCCGGGACATCTGAACACTGAAGCTTTCTTT. This translates into CASSDPGHLNTEAFF. The whole variable domain, filled in from reference TRBV5-1 and TRBJ1-1, reads KAGVTQTPRYLIKTRGQQVTLSCSPISGHRSVSWYQQTPGQGLQFLFEYFSETQRNKGNFPGRFSGRQFSNSRSEMNVSTLELGDSALYLCASSDPGHLNTEAFFGQGTRLTVV.

This chain's CDR3 is CALDQDEKLFF. The CDR3, as DNA: TGTGCCTTGGACCAGGATGAAAAACTGTTTTTT. The chain combines TRBV30 with TRBJ1-4; no clear D gene. Germline values: CDR1 GTSNPN, CDR2 SVGIG (reference sequence). V lost 7 bases and J lost 6, with 9 bases in between. The CDR3 runs 11 residues.

The V call is TRBV4-1, the J call TRBJ1-2, with TRBD1 identical over 7 bases. V was pared by 3 bases and J by 2 bases, with 3 bases of the junction left unmatched. CDR3 size: 14 residues. Germline values: CDR1 MGHRA, CDR2 YSYEKL. CDR3 residues: CASSHLGQNYGYTF. The CDR3 nucleotides read TGCGCCAGCAGCCACCTGGGACAGAACTATGGCTACACCTTC.

The chain employs TRBV11-2 and TRBJ2-5, with D uncertain. In germline, CDR1 is SGHAT, CDR2 FQNNGV. CDR3 length: 16 residues. Trimming cost V 5 bases and J 1 base, with 17 bases left between them. CDR3 amino acids: CASSPTLGPAQETQYF. The CDR3 DNA follows: TGTGCCAGCAGCCCCACGCTAGGGCCAGCCCAAGAGACCCAGTACTTC.

In nucleotides, the CDR3 is TGTGCCAGCAGCCCTGCCGCAGACGGGACGGGGGAGCTGTTTTTT. It yields the protein CASSPAADGTGELFF. V is TRBV9 and J is TRBJ2-2; D tentatively reads TRBD1 or TRBD2 (5 bases each). The germline V gene encodes CDR1 SGDLS and CDR2 YYNGEE. V lost 4 bases, J lost 8 bases, and 18 bases lay in between. This CDR3 spans 15 amino acids.

The chain recombines TRBV5-1 with TRBJ2-3; D is unclear. Trimming shortened V by 0 bases and J by 3 bases, and 8 bases separated the two germline ends. CDR3 length equals 14 residues. The germline V gene has CDR1 SGHRS and CDR2 YFSETQ. The CDR3 nucleotides are TGCGCCAGCAGCTTGGGGGTTGAAACAGATACGCAGTATTTT. Translating gives CASSLGVETDTQYF.

The rearrangement links TRBV11-2 to TRBJ2-5; D is ambiguous. The CDR3 runs 14 residues. V lost 5 bases, J lost 6 bases, and 16 bases lay in between. Per the germline V gene, CDR1 is SGHAT and CDR2 is FQNNGV. Here the CDR3 DNA reads TGTGCCAGCAGCGGATGGGCGCCCGGCCAGACCCAGTACTTC. The encoded protein is CASSGWAPGQTQYF.

This chain joins TRBV14 and TRBJ1-5; D not certain. Trimming shortened V by 4 bases and J by 3 bases, and 4 bases separated the two germline ends. The CDR3 spans 12 residues. The germline V gene has CDR1 SGHDN and CDR2 FVKESK. The CDR3 spells CASSLNNQPQHF. In DNA form, the CDR3 reads TGTGCCAGCAGCCTCAACAATCAGCCCCAGCATTTT. Full variable domain (remainder filled in from reference TRBV14 and TRBJ1-5): EAGVTQFPSHSVIEKGQTVTLRCDPISGHDNLYWYRRVMGKEIKFLLHFVKESKQDESGMPNNRFLAERTGGTYSTLKVQPAELEDSGVYFCASSLNNQPQHFGDGTRLSIL.

V usage is TRBV7-2 and J usage is TRBJ2-2, with 7 bases that match TRBD1. CDR1 is SGHTA, CDR2 FQGNSA, per germline. V lost 3 bases and J lost 5; bases outside the gene matches: 6. The CDR3 runs 15 residues. CDR3 residues: CASSFRSGGTGELFF. The CDR3 nucleotides are TGTGCCAGCAGCTTCAGGTCAGGGGGTACCGGGGAGCTGTTTTTT.